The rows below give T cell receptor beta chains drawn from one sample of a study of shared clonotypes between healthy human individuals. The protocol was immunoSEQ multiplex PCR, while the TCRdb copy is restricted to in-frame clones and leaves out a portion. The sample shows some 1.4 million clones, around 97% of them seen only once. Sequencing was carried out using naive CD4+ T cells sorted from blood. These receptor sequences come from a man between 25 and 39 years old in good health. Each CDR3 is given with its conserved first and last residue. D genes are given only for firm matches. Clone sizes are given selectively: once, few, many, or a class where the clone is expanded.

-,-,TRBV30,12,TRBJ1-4,CAWSDPGSPAGF,TGTGCCTGGAGTGACCCCGGGAGCCCCGCGGGTTTT
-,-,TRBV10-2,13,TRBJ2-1,CASSGTDYNEQFF,TGCGCCAGCAGTGGGACGGACTACAATGAGCAGTTCTTC
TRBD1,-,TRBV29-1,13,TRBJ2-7,CSARQGAAYEQYF,TGCAGCGCTCGACAGGGGGCAGCCTACGAGCAGTACTTC
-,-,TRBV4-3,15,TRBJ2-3,CASSQDLLPTDTQYF,TGCGCCAGCAGCCAAGATCTGCTCCCCACAGATACGCAGTATTTT
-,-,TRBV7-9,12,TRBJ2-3,CASSTGTDTQYF,TGTGCCAGCAGCACGGGTACAGATACGCAGTATTTT
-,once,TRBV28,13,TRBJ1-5,CASSLLGNQPQHF,TGTGCCAGCAGTTTACTCGGCAATCAGCCCCAGCATTTT
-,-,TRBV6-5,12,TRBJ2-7,CATRIATYEQYF,TGTGCCACCCGAATCGCGACCTACGAGCAGTACTTC
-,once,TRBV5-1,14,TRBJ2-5,CASATLLAGETQYF,TGCGCCAGCGCGACTTTACTAGCAGGGGAGACCCAGTACTTC
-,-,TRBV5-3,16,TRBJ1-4,CARSPITRDRNEKLFF,TGTGCCAGAAGCCCTATCACCCGGGACCGAAATGAAAAACTGTTTTTT
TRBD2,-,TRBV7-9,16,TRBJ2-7,CASSQIILAGDYEQYF,TGTGCCAGCAGCCAAATTATACTAGCGGGAGACTACGAGCAGTACTTC
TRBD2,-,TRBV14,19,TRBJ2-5,CASSQGVKPPGLDRATQYF,TGTGCCAGCAGCCAAGGTGTGAAACCTCCGGGACTAGATAGGGCGACCCAGTACTTC
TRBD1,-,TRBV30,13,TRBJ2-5,CAWAGTGKETQYF,TGTGCCTGGGCCGGGACAGGGAAAGAGACCCAGTACTTC
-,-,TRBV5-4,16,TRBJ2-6,CASSLARLQGKRVLTF,TGTGCCAGCAGCTTGGCCCGTCTCCAAGGGAAAAGGGTCCTGACTTTC
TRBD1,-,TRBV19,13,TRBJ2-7,CASSSQGASEQYF,TGTGCCAGTAGTTCTCAGGGGGCGAGCGAGCAGTACTTC
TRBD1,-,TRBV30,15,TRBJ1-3,CAWGQRGRTGNTIYF,TGTGCCTGGGGACAAAGGGGGCGGACTGGAAACACCATATATTTT
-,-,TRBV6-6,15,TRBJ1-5,CASTTGTEYNQPQHF,TGTGCCAGCACCACCGGGACGGAATACAATCAGCCCCAGCATTTT
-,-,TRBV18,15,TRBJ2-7,CASSPPPTAPYEQYF,TGTGCCAGCTCACCGCCGCCGACCGCACCTTACGAGCAGTACTTC
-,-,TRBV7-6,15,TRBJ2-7,CASSSTSIQSGEQYF,TGTGCCAGCAGCTCCACGAGCATACAATCGGGCGAGCAGTACTTC
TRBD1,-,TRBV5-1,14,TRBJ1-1,CASSLGTGTIEAFF,TGCGCCAGCAGCTTGGGGACAGGGACCATTGAAGCTTTCTTT
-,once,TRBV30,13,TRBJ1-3,CAWVERVGNTIYF,TGTGCCTGGGTGGAGCGGGTAGGAAACACCATATATTTT
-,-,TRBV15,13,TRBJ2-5,CATSRGEGETQYF,TGTGCCACCAGCAGAGGAGAGGGGGAGACCCAGTACTTC
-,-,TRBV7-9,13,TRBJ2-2,CASSKTVTGELFF,TGTGCCAGCAGCAAGACAGTCACCGGGGAGCTGTTTTTT
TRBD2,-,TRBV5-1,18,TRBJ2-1,CASSPGPSGRGGNNEQFF,TGCGCCAGCAGCCCCGGCCCTAGCGGGAGGGGGGGGAACAATGAGCAGTTCTTC
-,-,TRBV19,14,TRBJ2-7,CASHPSGGTYEQYF,TGTGCCAGTCACCCCTCGGGGGGCACCTACGAGCAGTACTTC
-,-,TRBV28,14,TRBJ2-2,CARPTKGPTWELFF,TGTGCCAGACCCACTAAGGGTCCAACTTGGGAGCTGTTTTTT
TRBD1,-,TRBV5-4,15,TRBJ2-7,CASSYPGQGVYEQYF,TGTGCCAGCAGTTACCCGGGACAGGGAGTCTACGAGCAGTACTTC
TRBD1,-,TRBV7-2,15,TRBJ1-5,CASSLYRGSNQPQHF,TGTGCCAGCAGCTTATACAGGGGGAGCAATCAGCCCCAGCATTTT
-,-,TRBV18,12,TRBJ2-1,CASSPDRTGQFF,TGTGCCAGCTCACCTGACAGGACCGGGCAGTTCTTC
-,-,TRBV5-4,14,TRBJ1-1,CASSLAGGFTEAFF,TGTGCCAGCAGCTTGGCCGGCGGGTTCACTGAAGCTTTCTTT
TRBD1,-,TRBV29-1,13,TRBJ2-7,CSVSRGTDYEQYF,TGCAGCGTTTCGAGGGGGACAGACTACGAGCAGTACTTC
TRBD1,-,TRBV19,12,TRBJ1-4,CASQTGTGVLFF,TGTGCCAGTCAGACCGGGACAGGGGTCTTGTTTTTT
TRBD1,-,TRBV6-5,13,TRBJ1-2,CASSRDRGYGYTF,TGTGCCAGCAGCCGCGACAGGGGGTATGGCTACACCTTC
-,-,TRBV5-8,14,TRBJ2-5,CASSLGGYQETQYF,TGTGCCAGCAGCCTAGGGGGGTACCAAGAGACCCAGTACTTC
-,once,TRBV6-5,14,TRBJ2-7,CASRRAGEGYEQYF,TGTGCCAGCAGGCGGGCAGGGGAAGGGTACGAGCAGTACTTC
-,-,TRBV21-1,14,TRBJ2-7,CASGPATLSYEQYF,TGTGCCAGCGGCCCCGCTACCCTCTCCTACGAGCAGTACTTC
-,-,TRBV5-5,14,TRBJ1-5,CASSLRAGRQPQHF,TGTGCCAGCAGCTTGCGGGCAGGGAGGCAGCCCCAGCATTTT
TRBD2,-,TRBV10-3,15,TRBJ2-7,CAISESRAGPGEQYF,TGTGCCATCAGTGAGTCGAGAGCGGGGCCGGGCGAGCAGTACTTC
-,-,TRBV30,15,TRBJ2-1,CAWSGSGRSYNEQFF,TGTGCCTGGAGTGGATCAGGACGCTCCTACAATGAGCAGTTCTTC
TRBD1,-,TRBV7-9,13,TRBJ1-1,CASSSPADREAFF,TGTGCCAGCAGCTCACCCGCGGACAGGGAAGCTTTCTTT
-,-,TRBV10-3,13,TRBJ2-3,CAIRGSSTDTQYF,TGTGCCATCCGGGGGTCTAGCACAGATACGCAGTATTTT
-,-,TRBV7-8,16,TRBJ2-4,CASSPLRDPAKNIQYF,TGTGCCAGCAGCCCCCTTCGGGACCCGGCCAAAAACATTCAGTACTTC
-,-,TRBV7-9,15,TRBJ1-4,CASSKHSVSEDKLFF,TGTGCCAGCAGCAAACACAGCGTTTCGGAAGATAAACTGTTTTTT
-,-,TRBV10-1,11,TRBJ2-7,CASSNSYEQYF,TGCGCCAGCAGTAACTCCTACGAGCAGTACTTC
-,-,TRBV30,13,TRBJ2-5,CAWSGGNQETQYF,TGTGCCTGGAGTGGAGGGAACCAAGAGACCCAGTACTTC
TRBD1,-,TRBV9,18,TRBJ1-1,CASSVGGTSRGGSAEAFF,TGTGCCAGCAGCGTAGGAGGAACGTCTAGAGGGGGCAGCGCTGAAGCTTTCTTT